The 9 T cell receptor beta chains below all came from one sample that was sequenced in a study of vaccination effects on CD4 cells after COVID-19. Prior to sequencing, the ViraFEST assay stimulated PBMC with viral peptide pools, which expanded the antigen-specific CD4+ T cells. Having been cultured for around ten days, the cells underwent CD4+ T cell isolation. By PCR, the person was confirmed to have had SARS-CoV-2 infection between March and December 2020. Measured with immunoSEQ multiplex PCR; TCRdb has only the in-frame clones, and not every one. The data show some 24,000 clones, with about 72% seen just once and around 16% held by the top ten. No cognate antigen is known for these TCRs. The specimen comprised CD4+ T cells from PBMCs cultured with SARS-CoV-2 spike peptides, sampled before COVID-19 vaccination. The source is a human donor who had a prior SARS-CoV-2 infection.

J is TRBJ2-5 and V is TRBV5-1; D may be TRBD1 or TRBD2 (5 bases each). From germline, CDR1 is SGHRS and CDR2 YFSETQ. CDR3 length: 15 residues. V lost 0 bases and J lost 5, with 14 bases in between. As DNA, the CDR3 is TGCGCCAGCAGCTTGGCCGGCACCGGGGACGAGACCCAGTACTTC. This codes for CASSLAGTGDETQYF.

The chain has TRBV11-3 and TRBJ2-1; TRBD2 matches 7 bases. The V segment lost 1 base and the J segment 0 bases; nucleotides outside the gene matches: 9. CDR3 size: 18 residues. Per the germline V gene, CDR1 is SGHNT and CDR2 is YENEEA. In DNA, the CDR3 is TGTGCCAGCAGCTTAGGCCCAGGGTGGACTAGCTCCTACAATGAGCAGTTCTTC. Translating it yields CASSLGPGWTSSYNEQFF.

Sample share makes this clone medium-sized. The chain combines TRBV30 with TRBJ1-2; D is possibly TRBD1 (5 bases). CDR1 GTSNPN and CDR2 SVGIG come from the germline V gene (reference sequence). The CDR3 sequence is 11 residues long. V was shortened by 4 bases and J by 9 bases, with 12 bases between the two germline ends. This chain's CDR3 is CAWTWGGSYTF. The CDR3 nucleotides are TGTGCCTGGACCTGGGGGGGGAGCTACACCTTC.

The genes are TRBV21-1 and TRBJ2-3; the table gives TRBD2 as D, unverified against the DNA. TRBV21-1 is flagged as a pseudogene. The CDR3 loop spans 14 amino acids. The CDR3 bases are TGTGCCAGCATCTCACTAGCGGGAGAAGATACGCAGTATTTT. This encodes CASISLAGEDTQYF.

The chain joins TRBV6-5 to TRBJ1-6; 8 nucleotides align to TRBD1. Trimming at V came to 2 bases and at J to 7 bases, leaving 4 bases not matched to a gene. Germline V gene lookup returns CDR1 MNHEY and CDR2 SVGAGI. The CDR3 covers 15 residues. The CDR3 DNA reads TGTGCCAGCAGTTACGGTCGGGACAGGAATTCACCCCTCCACTTT. This translates into CASSYGRDRNSPLHF.

This rearrangement joins TRBV30 to TRBJ2-5, with a tentative D call TRBD2 (6 bases). The germline V gene encodes CDR1 GTSNPN and CDR2 SVGIG (reference sequence). The CDR3 spans 14 residues. With 7 bases removed from V and 3 bases from J, the gap between germline ends came to 18 bases. The CDR3 DNA reads as TGTGCCTTTGCGACCGGGGCGGGGAAAGAGACCCAGTACTTC. Its translation is CAFATGAGKETQYF.

The V gene is TRBV4-1, the J gene TRBJ2-3; either TRBD1 or TRBD2 may fit D (5 bases each). V lost 0 bases, J lost 4 bases, and 14 bases lay in between. This CDR3 is built from 16 residues. Germline lookup yields CDR1 MGHRA and CDR2 YSYEKL. CDR3 in amino acids: CASSQDPGTPADTQYF. The CDR3 DNA is TGCGCCAGCAGCCAAGATCCCGGGACCCCGGCAGATACGCAGTATTTT.

The V and J genes are TRBV18 and TRBJ2-1, with 8 bases identical to TRBD1. After removal of 8 bases from V and 5 bases from J, the junction contained 11 bases not matched to a gene. The germline V gene encodes CDR1 KGHSH and CDR2 LQKENI. This CDR3 has 15 amino acids. CDR3 residues: CASGTGGTRNNEQFF. The CDR3 DNA is TGTGCCAGCGGCACAGGGGGTACTAGGAACAATGAGCAGTTCTTC.

The chain is built from TRBV18 and TRBJ1-2; D perhaps matches TRBD1 (5 bases). The V and J ends lost 3 bases and 3 bases respectively, with 14 bases between them. There are 15 residues in the CDR3. Germline CDR1 KGHSH, CDR2 LQKENI. The CDR3 DNA sequence: TGTGCCAGCTCACCGTCAGGGAGGCCCGACTATGGCTACACCTTC. Amino acid sequence: CASSPSGRPDYGYTF. The full variable domain, rest sourced from reference TRBV18 and TRBJ1-2, is NAGVMQNPRHLVRRRGQEARLRCSPMKGHSHVYWYRQLPEEGLKFMVYLQKENIIDESGMPKERFSAEFPKEGPSILRIQQVVRGDSAAYFCASSPSGRPDYGYTFGSGTRLTVV.